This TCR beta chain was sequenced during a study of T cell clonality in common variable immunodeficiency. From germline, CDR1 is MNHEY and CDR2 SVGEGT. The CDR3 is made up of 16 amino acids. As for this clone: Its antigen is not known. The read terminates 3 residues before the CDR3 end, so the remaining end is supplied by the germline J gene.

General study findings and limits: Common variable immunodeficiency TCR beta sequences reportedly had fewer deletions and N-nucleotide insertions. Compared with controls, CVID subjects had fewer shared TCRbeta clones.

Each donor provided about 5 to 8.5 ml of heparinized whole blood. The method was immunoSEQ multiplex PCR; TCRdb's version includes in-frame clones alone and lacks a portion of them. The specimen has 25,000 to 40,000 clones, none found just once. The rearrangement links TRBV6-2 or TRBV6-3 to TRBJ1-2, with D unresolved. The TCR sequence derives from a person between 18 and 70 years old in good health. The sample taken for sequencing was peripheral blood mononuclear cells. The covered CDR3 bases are TGTGCCAGCAGTTCGAGGACTAGCGAGAATCCTTATACC. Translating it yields CASSSRTSENPYT. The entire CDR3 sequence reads CASSSRTSENPYTYTF.